This T cell receptor beta chain derives from a study of identical twins. The study's findings and limits: While abundant cord blood beta clonotypes carried fewer insertions, memory repertoires showed no such pattern. Sequences that were beta out-of-frame showed weaker excess twin sharing. Models underestimated out-of-frame TCR alpha sharing in monozygotic twins.

Each cDNA held unique molecular identifiers, and template switching gave it a universal primer site. One entry per CDR3 protein, called by TCRdb with MiXCR from the 5' RACE reads. The repertoire holds hundreds of thousands of distinct CDR3 sequences, with approximately 6.1% as singletons. This clonotype was observed many times. Its antigen remains unidentified. J was trimmed by 5 bases and V by 0 bases; bases with no gene match: 5. This CDR3 has 16 amino acids. Germline assignment: CDR1 SGHRS and CDR2 YFSETQ. The genes are TRBV5-1 and TRBJ2-1, with 10 bases identical to TRBD2. The sample consisted of naive T cells sorted from blood. The sequence came from a man between 18 and 29 years old in good health. The CDR3 DNA is TGCGCCAGCAGCTTGGGGGGACTAGCGATAAACAATGAGCAGTTCTTC. This encodes CASSLGGLAINNEQFF.